This section outlines one TCR beta chain sequence together with its context. The antigen is unknown. The record originates from a study of glioma-infiltrating T cells after dendritic cell vaccination. Study-wide results and caveats: Estimated pretreatment TIL content predicted outcome after dendritic cell vaccination. The cohort had few patients with full blood and tumor sets.

Sequenced by immunoSEQ multiplex PCR; TCRdb stores in-frame clones only, minus some. The sample contains around 96,000 clones, 79% of which appear only once. Per the germline V gene, CDR1 is LNHDA and CDR2 is SQIVND (reference sequence). The CDR3 runs 13 residues. The V gene lost 3 bases and the J gene lost 4 bases, with 9 bases spanning the gap. Material: blood, obtained before dendritic cell vaccination. V gene TRBV19 combines with J gene TRBJ1-1; the D is unclear. This TCR came from a human donor with glioblastoma. CDR3 loop: CASSIIEGTEAFF. The CDR3 DNA follows: TGTGCCAGTAGTATTATTGAGGGCACTGAAGCTTTCTTT. Based on the CDR3 plus reference TRBV19 and TRBJ1-1, the full variable domain is DGGITQSPKYLFRKEGQNVTLSCEQNLNHDAMYWYRQDPGQGLRLIYYSQIVNDFQKGDIAEGYSVSREKKESFPLTVTSAQKNPTAFYLCASSIIEGTEAFFGQGTRLTVV.